The 20 T cell receptor beta chains given below trace back to one sample, sequenced in a study of regulatory T cells in long-lasting Graves disease. Assembly of TCR beta libraries relied on iRepertoire HTBI primers together with Arm-PCR of CDR3 regions. Using its own MiXCR run on the multiplex PCR reads, TCRdb lists one record per CDR3 protein. Among about 290,000 distinct CDR3 sequences, more than 20% were seen once, and the ten largest hold approximately 60%. The sample's time point: persistent/refractory GD, antithyroid drugs over 5 years with positive TRAb. The TCR library was made from RNA that had been extracted from PBMCs in TRIzol. Material: peripheral blood mononuclear cells (PBMCs), obtained when the disease was refractory, from a patient treated with antithyroid drugs. The receptors were sampled from a female donor with Graves disease.

This clonotype was counted many times. The DNA for the CDR3 is TGTGCCAGCAGTTGGGGGGACATCGGGTACGAGCAGTACTTC. Translated: CASSWGDIGYEQYF. The chain employs TRBV28 and TRBJ2-7; TRBD1 or TRBD2 may be the D gene (6 bases each). The V and J ends lost 4 bases and 4 bases respectively, with 14 bases between them. This CDR3 has 14 residues. The germline CDR1 and CDR2 sequences are MDHEN and SYDVKM.

The chain has TRBV9 and TRBJ2-7; 11 nucleotides line up with TRBD2. CDR3 length: 15 residues. Losses at the gene ends were 0 bases for V and 6 bases for J; bases not matched to a gene: 5. Germline V gene lookup returns CDR1 SGDLS and CDR2 YYNGEE. The DNA for the CDR3 is TGTGCCAGCAGCGTAGGAACTAGCGGGAGTGTCGAGCAGTACTTC. Amino acids: CASSVGTSGSVEQYF.

The table lists this clonotype with a few counts. This chain links TRBV10-3 with TRBJ1-1; 7 nucleotides line up with TRBD1. Germline CDR1 reads ENHRY; CDR2 reads SYGVKD. The CDR3 loop spans 16 amino acids. Germline trimming cut 0 bases from V and 8 bases from J; bases unmatched to any gene: 12. CDR3 amino acids: CAISESWDSSFSEAFF. As DNA, the CDR3 is TGTGCCATCAGTGAGTCGTGGGACAGTTCTTTTTCGGAAGCTTTCTTT.

The CDR3 coding sequence is TGTGCCTGGAGTGTCGGGGGGCTTATGGACATTCAGTACTTC. It yields the protein CAWSVGGLMDIQYF. J is TRBJ2-4 and V is TRBV30; possibly TRBD2 for D (7 bases). Germline CDR1 is GTSNPN and CDR2 is SVGIG (reference sequence). V lost 0 bases to trimming and J lost 8 bases, with 14 bases between them. The CDR3 contains 14 residues. The whole variable domain, filled in from reference TRBV30 and TRBJ2-4, reads SQTIHQWPATLVQPVGSPLSLECTVEGTSNPNLYWYRQAAGRGLQLLFYSVGIGQISSEVPQNLSASRPQDRQFILSSKKLLLSDSGFYLCAWSVGGLMDIQYFGAGTRLSVL.

This CDR3 reads CASSSPGQGNSPLHF. CDR3 bases: TGTGCCAGCAGTTCTCCGGGACAGGGTAATTCACCCCTCCACTTT. The chain couples TRBV6-9 to TRBJ1-6; 9 bases line up with TRBD1. The CDR3 is 15 residues long. V shed 4 bases and J 6 bases; nucleotides not matched to a gene: 4. The V gene's germline CDR1 is MNHGY and CDR2 SVAAGI.

The rearrangement uses TRBV28 and TRBJ2-1; D may be TRBD2 (6 bases). The CDR3 length is 15 residues. The germline gives CDR1 MDHEN, CDR2 SYDVKM. Trimming pared 4 bases from V and 5 bases from J, leaving 15 bases between. The CDR3 nucleotides are TGTGCCAGCAGTTCGAGTAGCGGAGCAAACAATGAGCAGTTCTTC. Encoded protein: CASSSSSGANNEQFF.

This clonotype has only a few counts. The V gene is TRBV4-2, the J gene TRBJ1-6; 10 nucleotides agree with TRBD1. The CDR3 runs 16 residues. Germline loops: CDR1 LGHNA, CDR2 YNFKEQ. The ends lost 0 bases at V and 9 bases at J; junction bases unmatched: 5. CDR3 sequence (DNA): TGTGCCAGCAGCCAAGACGACGACAGGGGGCTTTCACCCCTCCACTTT. It is translated as CASSQDDDRGLSPLHF.

The rearrangement links TRBV7-9 to TRBJ1-5; D is possibly TRBD1 (5 bases). This CDR3 is 18 amino acids long. V lost 4 bases, J lost 0 bases, and 19 bases lay in between. Germline CDR1 SEHNR, CDR2 FQNEAQ (reference sequence). The CDR3 here is CASSSGTEEYNSNQPQHF. The CDR3 DNA reads TGTGCCAGCAGCTCCGGGACGGAAGAGTACAATAGCAATCAGCCCCAGCATTTT. The full variable domain, with the rest looked up from reference TRBV7-9 and TRBJ1-5, is DTGVSQNPRHKITKRGQNVTFRCDPISEHNRLYWYRQTLGQGPEFLTYFQNEAQLEKSRLLSDRFSAERPKGSFSTLEIQRTEQGDSAMYLCASSSGTEEYNSNQPQHFGDGTRLSIL.

This clonotype was observed a handful of times. The genes are TRBV9 and TRBJ1-1; TRBD1 matches 8 bases. Per germline, CDR1 SGDLS and CDR2 YYNGEE. The CDR3 has 14 residues. The ends lost 2 bases at V and 5 bases at J; junction bases unmatched: 5. The CDR3 here is CASSVGQGQTEAFF. CDR3 nucleotide sequence: TGTGCCAGCAGCGTCGGACAGGGCCAGACTGAAGCTTTCTTT.

The chain joins TRBV18 to TRBJ2-7; D might be TRBD2 (6 bases). Trimming pared 4 bases from V and 0 bases from J, leaving 19 bases between. The length of the CDR3 is 17 residues. Germline V lookup: CDR1 KGHSH, CDR2 LQKENI. In DNA, the CDR3 is TGTGCCAGCTCACAACAAACTCCGGGACTGAGCTCCTACGAGCAGTACTTC. Protein: CASSQQTPGLSSYEQYF. Full variable domain (remainder filled in from reference TRBV18 and TRBJ2-7): NAGVMQNPRHLVRRRGQEARLRCSPMKGHSHVYWYRQLPEEGLKFMVYLQKENIIDESGMPKERFSAEFPKEGPSILRIQQVVRGDSAAYFCASSQQTPGLSSYEQYFGPGTRLTVT.

This clonotype was observed many times. V usage is TRBV12-3 or TRBV12-4 and J usage is TRBJ1-5, with no clear D. The CDR3 sequence is 15 residues long. V was trimmed by 2 bases and J by 0 bases, leaving 8 bases between them. CDR3 amino acids: CASSLSTYSNQPQHF. CDR3 nucleotide sequence: TGTGCCAGCAGTTTATCCACATATAGCAATCAGCCCCAGCATTTT.

Ten or more counts support this clonotype. This rearrangement joins TRBV27 to TRBJ2-7; possible D gene TRBD1, 6 bases. The CDR3 has 12 amino acids. Trimming stripped 4 bases from V and 5 bases from J, with 9 bases between. CDR1 is MNHEY, CDR2 SMNVEV, per germline (reference sequence). The CDR3 DNA reads TGTGCCAGCAGTTCCGGACAGAACGAGCAGTACTTC. Residues: CASSSGQNEQYF.

This clonotype came up many times. The chain has TRBV20-1 and TRBJ1-1; D might be TRBD1 (5 bases). The CDR3 extends over 11 amino acids. V lost 5 bases and J 7 bases, leaving 11 bases between the germline ends. Germline-derived CDR1 and CDR2 are DFQATT and SNEGSKA (reference sequence). CDR3 in DNA: TGCAGTGCTTGGGACGGTGGTGAAGCTTTCTTT. It codes for CSAWDGGEAFF.

As for this clonotype: The junction differs from germline at one of its ends, possibly a read error. V gene TRBV11-1 combines with J gene TRBJ1-4; a weak D match, TRBD1 (5 bases). The CDR3 extends over 15 amino acids. Germline V gene data show CDR1 as SGHAT and CDR2 as FQDESV (reference sequence). The CDR3 is CVSSSEGLAFEKLLF. DNA of the CDR3: TGTGTCAGCAGCTCCGAGGGACTCGCGTTCGAAAAACTGCTTTTT.

The chain carries TRBV19 and TRBJ1-2; D ambiguous. Trimming took off 5 bases at V and 10 bases at J, with 5 bases between the two ends. Germline assignment: CDR1 LNHDA and CDR2 SQIVND (reference sequence). CDR3 length equals 9 residues. The CDR3 is CASSPPYTF. The CDR3 DNA is TGTGCCAGTAGTCCCCCCTACACCTTC.

About this clonotype: This clone may be a read error of a much larger clone one base away. V gene TRBV6-2 or TRBV6-3 combines with J gene TRBJ2-7; D is perhaps TRBD1 (6 bases). The V end was cut by 5 bases, the J end by 1 base, with 15 bases between. Germline assignment: CDR1 MNHEY and CDR2 SVGEGT. This CDR3 has 15 residues. DNA for the CDR3: TGTGCCAGCAGTGAATGGGGGCCATTATCCTACGAGCAGTACTTC. Translation: CASSEWGPLSYEQYF.

This clonotype was detected ten times or more. The genes are TRBV12-3 or TRBV12-4 and TRBJ1-4; no reliable D call. This CDR3 comprises 18 residues. The V gene lost 2 bases and the J gene lost 3 bases, with 19 bases spanning the gap. The CDR3 loop reads CASSLLSSGYLANEKLFF. The CDR3 region has the DNA TGTGCCAGCAGTTTACTGTCGAGTGGGTATCTGGCTAATGAAAAACTGTTTTTT.

This clonotype was seen repeatedly, ten times or more. J is TRBJ1-1 and V is TRBV13; D perhaps matches TRBD1 (6 bases). The V gene lost 0 bases and the J gene lost 7 bases, with 9 bases spanning the gap. Germline assignment: CDR1 PRHDT and CDR2 FYEKMQ (reference sequence). This CDR3 is built from 13 residues. CDR3 bases: TGTGCCAGCAGCTTAGGAGGGGGAAATGAAGCTTTCTTT. It codes for CASSLGGGNEAFF.

The V call is TRBV3-1, the J call TRBJ2-5, with D possibly TRBD1 on 5 matching bases. This CDR3 has 14 residues. Germline values: CDR1 LGHDT, CDR2 YNNKEL (reference sequence). V was pared by 0 bases and J by 5 bases, with 10 bases between. CDR3: CASSQEGVRETQYF. CDR3 nucleotides: TGTGCCAGCAGCCAAGAAGGGGTGCGGGAGACCCAGTACTTC.

Only a few counts were recorded for this clonotype. The chain uses TRBV7-3 and TRBJ1-1; D gene unclear. Trimming took 2 bases from V and 3 from J, leaving 19 bases between them. The CDR3 runs to 17 residues. Germline lookup yields CDR1 SGHTA and CDR2 FQGTGA. In DNA, the CDR3 is TGTGCCAGCAGCTTATTGCGCCGCGGTGCGGAGGACACTGAAGCTTTCTTT. It encodes CASSLLRRGAEDTEAFF.